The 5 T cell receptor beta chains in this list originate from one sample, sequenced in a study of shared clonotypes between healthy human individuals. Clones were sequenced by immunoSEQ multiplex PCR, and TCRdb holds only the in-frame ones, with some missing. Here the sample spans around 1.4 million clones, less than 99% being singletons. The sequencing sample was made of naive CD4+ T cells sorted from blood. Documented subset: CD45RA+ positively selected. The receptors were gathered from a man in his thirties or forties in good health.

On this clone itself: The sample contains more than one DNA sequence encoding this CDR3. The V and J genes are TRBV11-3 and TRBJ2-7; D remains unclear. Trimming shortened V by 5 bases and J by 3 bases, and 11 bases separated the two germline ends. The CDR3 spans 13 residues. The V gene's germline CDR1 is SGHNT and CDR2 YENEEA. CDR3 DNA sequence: TGTGCCAGCAGCACTGGCGGAAGCTACGAGCAGTACTTC. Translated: CASSTGGSYEQYF.

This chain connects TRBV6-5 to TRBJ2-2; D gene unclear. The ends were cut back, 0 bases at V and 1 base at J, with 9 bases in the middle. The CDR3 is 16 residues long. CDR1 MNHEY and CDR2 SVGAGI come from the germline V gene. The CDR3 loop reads CASSYSNLWNTGELFF. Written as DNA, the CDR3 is TGTGCCAGCAGTTACTCGAACTTATGGAACACCGGGGAGCTGTTTTTT.

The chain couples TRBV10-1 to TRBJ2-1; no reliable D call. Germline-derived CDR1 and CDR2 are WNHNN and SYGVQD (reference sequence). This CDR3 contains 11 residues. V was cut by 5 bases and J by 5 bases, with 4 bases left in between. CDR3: CASSLNNEQFF. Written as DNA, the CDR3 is TGCGCCAGCAGTTTAAACAATGAGCAGTTCTTC.

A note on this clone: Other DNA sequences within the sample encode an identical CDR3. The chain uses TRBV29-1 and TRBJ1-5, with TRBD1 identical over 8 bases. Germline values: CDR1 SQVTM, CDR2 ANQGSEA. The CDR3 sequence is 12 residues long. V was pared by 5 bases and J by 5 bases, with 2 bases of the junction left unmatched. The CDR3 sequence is CSVKTGDQPQHF. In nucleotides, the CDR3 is TGCAGCGTTAAGACAGGGGATCAGCCCCAGCATTTT.

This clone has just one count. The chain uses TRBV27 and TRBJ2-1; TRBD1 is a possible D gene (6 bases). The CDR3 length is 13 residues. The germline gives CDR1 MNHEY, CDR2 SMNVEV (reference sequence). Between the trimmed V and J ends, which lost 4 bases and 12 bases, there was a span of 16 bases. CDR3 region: CASSSKTGFGQFF. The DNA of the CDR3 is TGTGCCAGCAGTTCAAAGACAGGTTTTGGGCAGTTCTTC.